The entry below gives a single T cell receptor (beta chain) sequence along with its context. Trimming stripped 7 bases from V and 4 bases from J, with 16 bases between. Germline loops: CDR1 SEHNR, CDR2 FQNEAQ (reference sequence). CDR3 length equals 14 residues. Every patient relapsed after autologous stem cell transplantation, and brentuximab vedotin exposure varied. This specimen belongs to a study of PD-1 blockade in classical Hodgkin lymphoma. Profiled with immunoSEQ multiplex PCR; TCRdb holds only in-frame clones, not every one. The table has about 58,000 clones, around 90% seen once. The receptor was derived from a human donor with classical Hodgkin lymphoma. The V gene is TRBV7-9, the J gene TRBJ2-5; D is possibly TRBD1 (7 bases). This specimen was peripheral blood mononuclear cells (PBMCs), taken before the second cycle of nivolumab. The CDR3 is CASTDQGGRETQYF. The CDR3 DNA is TGTGCCAGCACCGATCAGGGGGGTAGAGAGACCCAGTACTTC.